This is a list of T cell receptor beta chains from one sample in a study of cytomegalovirus exposure and HLA in healthy donors. Here immunoSEQ multiplex PCR was the method, and the copy in TCRdb shows in-frame clones only, minus some. This table holds 160,000 or so clones, approximately 88% found once. Material for sequencing was PBMCs. The receptors originated from a woman under 30 in good health and CMV-seronegative. Each CDR3 is given with its conserved first and last residue. The D gene is left open where the match is weak. Rows may omit the clone size; those that give it use once, few, many or a size class.

j_gene | abundance | v_gene | d_gene | CDR3nt | CDR3aa
TRBJ1-1 | . | TRBV18 | . | TGTGCCAGCTCTGGGCAGATGAACACTGAAGCTTTCTTT | CASSGQMNTEAFF
TRBJ1-2 | . | TRBV19 | . | TGTGCCACCGGACGGACAGACTATGGCTACACCTTC | CATGRTDYGYTF
TRBJ1-6 | . | TRBV7-8 | . | TGTGCCAGCAGCTTAGCGGAGAGTAATTCACCCCTCCACTTT | CASSLAESNSPLHF
TRBJ1-5 | . | TRBV10-2 | . | TGCGCCAGCAGTGGAACGGGAACCCTCAATCAGCCCCAGCATTTT | CASSGTGTLNQPQHF
TRBJ1-4 | few | TRBV4-2 | TRBD1 | TGTGCCAGCAGCCAAGCCGGGACAGAAAATGAAAAACTGTTTTTT | CASSQAGTENEKLFF
TRBJ1-1 | . | TRBV7-8 | . | TGTGCCAGCAGCTCCCGGGGAGGCATGAACACTGAAGCTTTCTTT | CASSSRGGMNTEAFF
TRBJ1-6 | . | TRBV4-1 | TRBD1 | TGCGCCAGCAGCCGACGACAGGGGGAGAATTCACCCCTCCACTTT | CASSRRQGENSPLHF
TRBJ2-5 | few | TRBV2 | . | TGTGCCAGCAGTGAATTTTGGTCAGGGGTGGGAGAGACCCAGTACTTC | CASSEFWSGVGETQYF
TRBJ2-1 | . | TRBV19 | TRBD2 | TGTGCCAGTACCATAGCGGGACTAGCGGGGAACAATGAGCAGTTCTTC | CASTIAGLAGNNEQFF
TRBJ2-3 | . | TRBV10-2 | . | TGCGCCAGCAGTGAGGGGGGGAATACGCAGTATTTT | CASSEGGNTQYF
TRBJ2-7 | . | TRBV6-1 | . | TGTGCCAGCAGTGCTACCGGGACAACCTACGAGCAGTACTTC | CASSATGTTYEQYF
TRBJ1-5 | . | TRBV19 | TRBD1 | TGTGCCAGTAGTACGGGACAGGGGTTGAGCAATCAGCCCCAGCATTTT | CASSTGQGLSNQPQHF
TRBJ1-1 | . | TRBV19 | . | TGTGCCAGTAGTATAGATCGTTTGGGGGCGACCATTGAAGCTTTCTTT | CASSIDRLGATIEAFF
TRBJ2-7 | . | TRBV2 | . | TGTGCCAGCAGTAAGGAATGGCGGTTTGAGCAGTACTTC | CASSKEWRFEQYF
TRBJ2-1 | . | TRBV15 | . | TGTGCCACCAGCAGGACTCCCATCTCCTACAATGAGCAGTTCTTC | CATSRTPISYNEQFF
TRBJ1-5 | . | TRBV2 | TRBD1 | TGTGCCAGCAGTGAATGGGGACAGGGGAGTCAGCCCCAGCATTTT | CASSEWGQGSQPQHF
TRBJ1-2 | . | TRBV18 | . | TGTGCCAGCTCCCCCCTAGATGGGGGGGAAGGCTACACCTTC | CASSPLDGGEGYTF
TRBJ2-3 | . | TRBV11-2 | . | TGTGCCAGCAGCCGAGTGAGAGGGGGTGGGACAGATACGCAGTATTTT | CASSRVRGGGTDTQYF
TRBJ2-5 | . | TRBV4-1 | . | TGCGCCAGCTCCAGGGGGGACCGGTACCAAGAGACCCAGTACTTC | CASSRGDRYQETQYF
TRBJ1-2 | . | TRBV5-4 | . | TGTGCCAGCAGCTTGGCCCCACAGAACTATGGCTACACCTTC | CASSLAPQNYGYTF
TRBJ1-2 | many | TRBV5-1 | . | TGCGCCAGCAGCGTGGACAGTGCAGCTGTGTATGGCTACACCTTC | CASSVDSAAVYGYTF
TRBJ2-2 | . | TRBV9 | TRBD2 | TGTGCCAGCAGCCCAATGACTATAGCGGGGGGGCAAGTCGGGGAGCTGTTTTTT | CASSPMTIAGGQVGELFF
TRBJ2-3 | . | TRBV10-3 | TRBD2 | TGTGCCATGTCGGGTGTCGGGAGGGGAGATACGCAGTATTTT | CAMSGVGRGDTQYF
TRBJ2-7 | large | TRBV4-1 | TRBD1 | TGCGCCAGCAGCCAAGTCGGGACAGGGAATTACGAGCAGTACTTC | CASSQVGTGNYEQYF
TRBJ2-7 | . | TRBV4-2 | . | TGTGCCAGCAGCCAAGTTCAAGGCCAGGACTACTCGAGCGAGCAGTACTTC | CASSQVQGQDYSSEQYF
TRBJ2-7 | . | TRBV28 | TRBD1 | TGTGCCAGCAGCACCTCCGGGACAGGAGCCCACGAGCAGTACTTC | CASSTSGTGAHEQYF
TRBJ1-1 | . | TRBV30 | . | TGTGCCTGGAAGTTGGAGAACCGGAACACTGAAGCTTTCTTT | CAWKLENRNTEAFF
TRBJ1-2 | . | TRBV30 | . | TGTGCCTGGAGTGTAAGGAACAGGGCTCCCTATGGCTACACCTTC | CAWSVRNRAPYGYTF
TRBJ1-4 | . | TRBV4-1 | TRBD1 | TGCGCCAGCAGTCACACAGGGGGCCCTAATGAAAAACTGTTTTTT | CASSHTGGPNEKLFF
TRBJ2-1 | . | TRBV5-1 | . | TGCGCCAGCAGCTTGGCTGGACAGAACAATGAGCAGTTCTTC | CASSLAGQNNEQFF
TRBJ1-2 | . | TRBV11-2 | TRBD1 | TGTGCCAGCAGCTTAGTACAGGGGCACTATGGCTACACCTTC | CASSLVQGHYGYTF
TRBJ2-7 | once | TRBV7-7 | TRBD1 | TGTGCCAGCAGCACAGGACAGGGGAGCGAGCAGTACTTC | CASSTGQGSEQYF
TRBJ1-2 | . | TRBV7-2 | . | TGTGCCAGCAGCTTAGGACCAGGGTATGCTAACTATGGCTACACCTTC | CASSLGPGYANYGYTF
TRBJ2-3 | . | TRBV7-7 | TRBD2 | TGTGCTAGCAGCTTGTGGACTAGCGACACGCAGTATTTT | CASSLWTSDTQYF
TRBJ1-4 | . | TRBV7-2 | TRBD1 | TGTGCCAGCAGCCCCCGACAGGGGTCGGGCGAAAAACTGTTTTTT | CASSPRQGSGEKLFF
TRBJ2-3 | . | TRBV5-1 | TRBD1 | TGCGCCAGCAGCCGACAGGGGGCCACAGATACGCAGTATTTT | CASSRQGATDTQYF
TRBJ2-1 | . | TRBV5-1 | . | TGCGCCAGCAGCTTTAGGACGTCAGGGATCCGGAACAATGAGCAGTTCTTC | CASSFRTSGIRNNEQFF
TRBJ2-4 | . | TRBV11-2 | . | TGTGCCAGCAGCTTAGAACCAGGTGGGGGGAAAGCCAACATTCAGTACTTC | CASSLEPGGGKANIQYF
TRBJ2-2 | once | TRBV5-4 | . | TGTGCCAGCAGCTTGCAGACCTCGGGGGCGGGAGCCGGGGAGCTGTTTTTT | CASSLQTSGAGAGELFF